The entry below describes one T cell receptor beta chain. What it binds is unknown. This sample is drawn from a study of cytomegalovirus exposure and HLA in healthy donors. Broader study findings: Usually a TCR sequence was rare, but some public TCRs were found in many donors.

This CDR3 is 11 amino acids long. From germline, CDR1 is DFQATT and CDR2 SNEGSKA (reference sequence). TCRdb's table, derived via immunoSEQ multiplex PCR, lists solely in-frame clones and lacks some. The sample holds 180,000 or so clones, roughly 86% seen once. The chain uses TRBV20-1 and TRBJ1-3; 7 bases match TRBD1. Sequenced input: PBMCs. This TCR was recovered from a man aged 30-40 years in good health and CMV-seropositive. The CDR3 DNA sequence: TGCAGCGCCTTTGGTTTAGGACAGGTATATTTT. This translates into CSAFGLGQVYF.